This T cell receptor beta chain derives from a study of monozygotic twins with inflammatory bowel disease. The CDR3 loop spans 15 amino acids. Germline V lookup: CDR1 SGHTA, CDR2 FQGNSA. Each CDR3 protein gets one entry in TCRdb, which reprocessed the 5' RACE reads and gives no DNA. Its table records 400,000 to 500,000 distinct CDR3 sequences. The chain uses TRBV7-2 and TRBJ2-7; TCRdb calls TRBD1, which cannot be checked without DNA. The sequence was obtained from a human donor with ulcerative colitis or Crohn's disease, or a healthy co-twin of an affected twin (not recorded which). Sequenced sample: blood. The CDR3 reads CASSVGGPASYEQYF.